This T cell receptor (beta chain) was documented in a study of identical twins. This clonotype has a handful of counts. Its antigen remains unidentified. Trimming took 5 bases from V and 6 from J; bases not matched to a gene: 11. There are 17 residues in the CDR3. CDR1 and CDR2 from the germline V gene are MNHEY and SMNVEV (reference sequence). MiXCR was run by TCRdb on the 5' RACE reads, yielding one entry per CDR3 protein. The data contain some 760,000 distinct CDR3 sequences, about 20% of them singletons. General study points: Out-of-frame alpha sequences common to twins exhibited a surplus of low generation probability.

This same sample was also taken into another study, of T cells expressing NK-cell markers. As that report states: Several experiments added an anti-gamma-delta TCR antibody to sort only alpha-beta TCR T cells. These clonotypes also led the CD3+CD56-NKG2C+ fraction in several donors.

What was sequenced was PBMCs. The chain recombines TRBV27 with TRBJ2-1, with 12 nucleotides matching TRBD2. The source is a woman aged 18-29 years in good health. The CDR3 spells CASSIRTSGTKINEQFF. The CDR3 DNA follows: TGTGCCAGCAGTATAAGGACTAGCGGGACTAAAATCAATGAGCAGTTCTTC.